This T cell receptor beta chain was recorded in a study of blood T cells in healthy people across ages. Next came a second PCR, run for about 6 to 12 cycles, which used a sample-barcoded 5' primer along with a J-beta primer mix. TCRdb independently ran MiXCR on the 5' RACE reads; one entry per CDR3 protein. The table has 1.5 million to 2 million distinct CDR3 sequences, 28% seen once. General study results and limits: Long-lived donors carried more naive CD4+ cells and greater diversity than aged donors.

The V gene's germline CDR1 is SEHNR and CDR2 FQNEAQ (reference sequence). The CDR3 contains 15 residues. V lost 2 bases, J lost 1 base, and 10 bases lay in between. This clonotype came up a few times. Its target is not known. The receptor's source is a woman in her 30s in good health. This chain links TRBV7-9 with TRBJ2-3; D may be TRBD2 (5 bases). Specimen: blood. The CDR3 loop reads CASSLRPSRTDTQYF. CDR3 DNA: TGTGCCAGCAGCTTAAGGCCTAGCCGCACAGATACGCAGTATTTT.